The T cell receptor (beta chain) under discussion was sequenced for a study of regulatory T cells in long-lasting Graves disease. This clonotype has at least ten counts. CDR1 and CDR2 from the germline V gene are DFQATT and SNEGSKA (reference sequence). Trimming left V 1 base short and J 7 bases short, with 11 bases between. The CDR3 totals 13 residues. Construction of TCR beta libraries relied on iRepertoire HTBI primers and on Arm-PCR targeting CDR3 regions. TCRdb passed the multiplex PCR reads through MiXCR, listing each CDR3 protein once. This table has 350,000 to 450,000 distinct CDR3 sequences, around 20% appearing once. The time point is: persistent/refractory GD, antithyroid drugs over 5 years with positive TRAb. RNA extracted from PBMCs served as the sequencing template.

This sequence joins TRBV20-1 and TRBJ2-4; D perhaps matches TRBD1 (6 bases). The receptor was derived from a female donor with Graves disease. The specimen comprised peripheral blood mononuclear cells (PBMCs), sampled when the disease was refractory, from a patient treated with antithyroid drugs. The CDR3 nucleotides are TGCAGTGCTAGAGGGGCAGGGGAGAACATTCAGTACTTC. Protein product: CSARGAGENIQYF.